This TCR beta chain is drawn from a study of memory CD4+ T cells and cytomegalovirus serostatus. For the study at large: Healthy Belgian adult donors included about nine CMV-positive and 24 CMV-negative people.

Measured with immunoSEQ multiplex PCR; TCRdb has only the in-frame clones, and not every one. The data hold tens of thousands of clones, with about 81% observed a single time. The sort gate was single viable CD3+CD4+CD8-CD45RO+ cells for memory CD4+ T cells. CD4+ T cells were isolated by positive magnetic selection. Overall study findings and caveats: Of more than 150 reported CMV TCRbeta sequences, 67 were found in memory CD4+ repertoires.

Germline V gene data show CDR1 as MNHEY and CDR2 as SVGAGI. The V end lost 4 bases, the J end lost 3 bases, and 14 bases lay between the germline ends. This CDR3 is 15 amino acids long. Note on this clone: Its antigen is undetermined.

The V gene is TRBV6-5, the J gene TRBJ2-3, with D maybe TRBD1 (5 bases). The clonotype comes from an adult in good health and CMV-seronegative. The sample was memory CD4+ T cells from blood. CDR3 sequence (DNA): TGTGCCAGCAGTTCTTTCCAGGGTATGACAGATACGCAGTATTTT. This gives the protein CASSSFQGMTDTQYF.